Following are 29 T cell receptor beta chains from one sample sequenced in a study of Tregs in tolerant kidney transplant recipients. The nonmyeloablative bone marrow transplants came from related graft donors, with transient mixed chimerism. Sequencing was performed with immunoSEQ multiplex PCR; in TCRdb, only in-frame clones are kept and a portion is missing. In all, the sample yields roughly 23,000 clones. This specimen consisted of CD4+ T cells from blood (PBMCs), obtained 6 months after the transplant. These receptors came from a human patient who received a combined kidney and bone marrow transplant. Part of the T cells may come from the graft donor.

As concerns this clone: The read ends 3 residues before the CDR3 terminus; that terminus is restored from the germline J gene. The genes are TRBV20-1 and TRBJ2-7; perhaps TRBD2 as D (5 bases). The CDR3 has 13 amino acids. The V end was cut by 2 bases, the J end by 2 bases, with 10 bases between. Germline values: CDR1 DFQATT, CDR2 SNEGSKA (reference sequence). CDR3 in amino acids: CSARNEGTYEQYF. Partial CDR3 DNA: TGCAGTGCTAGAAATGAGGGTACCTACGAG.

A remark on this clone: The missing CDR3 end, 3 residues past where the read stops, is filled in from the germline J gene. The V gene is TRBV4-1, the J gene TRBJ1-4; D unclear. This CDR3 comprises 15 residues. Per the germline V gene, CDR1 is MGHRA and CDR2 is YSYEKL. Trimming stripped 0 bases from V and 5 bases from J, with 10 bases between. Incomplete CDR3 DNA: TGCGCCAGCAGCCAAGATACCCGGTTGAATGAAAAA. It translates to CASSQDTRLNEK. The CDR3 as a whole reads CASSQDTRLNEKLFF.

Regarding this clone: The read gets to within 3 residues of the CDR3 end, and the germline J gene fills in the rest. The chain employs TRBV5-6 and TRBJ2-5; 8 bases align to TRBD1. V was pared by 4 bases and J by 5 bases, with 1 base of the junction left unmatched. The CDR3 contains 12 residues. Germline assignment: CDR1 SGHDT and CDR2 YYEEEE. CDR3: CASSRDRETQYF. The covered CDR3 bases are TGTGCCAGCAGCCGGGACAGGGAGACC.

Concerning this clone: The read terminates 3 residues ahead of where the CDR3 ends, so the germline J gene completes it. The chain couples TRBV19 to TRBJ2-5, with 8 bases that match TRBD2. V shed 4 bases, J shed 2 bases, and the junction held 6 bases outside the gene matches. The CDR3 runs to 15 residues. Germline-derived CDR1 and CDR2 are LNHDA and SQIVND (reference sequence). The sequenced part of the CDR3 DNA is TGTGCCAGTAGTAAATCTAGCGGGTGGCAAGAGACC. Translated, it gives CASSKSSGWQET. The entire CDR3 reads CASSKSSGWQETQYF.

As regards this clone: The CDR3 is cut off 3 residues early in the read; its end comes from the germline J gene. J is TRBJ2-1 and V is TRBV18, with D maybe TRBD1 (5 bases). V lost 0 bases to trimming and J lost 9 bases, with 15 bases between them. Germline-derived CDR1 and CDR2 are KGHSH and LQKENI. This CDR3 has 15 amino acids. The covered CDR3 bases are TGTGCCAGCTCACCACCGGGGCCCAAGGATGGTGAG. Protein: CASSPPGPKDGE. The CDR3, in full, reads CASSPPGPKDGEQFF.

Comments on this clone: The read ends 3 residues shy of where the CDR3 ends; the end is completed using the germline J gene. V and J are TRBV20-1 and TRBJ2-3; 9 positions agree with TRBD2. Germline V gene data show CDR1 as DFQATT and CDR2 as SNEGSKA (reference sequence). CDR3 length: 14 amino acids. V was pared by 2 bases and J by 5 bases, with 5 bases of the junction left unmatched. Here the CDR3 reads CSARSGLAKDTQYF. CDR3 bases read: TGCAGTGCTAGATCCGGACTAGCGAAAGATACG.

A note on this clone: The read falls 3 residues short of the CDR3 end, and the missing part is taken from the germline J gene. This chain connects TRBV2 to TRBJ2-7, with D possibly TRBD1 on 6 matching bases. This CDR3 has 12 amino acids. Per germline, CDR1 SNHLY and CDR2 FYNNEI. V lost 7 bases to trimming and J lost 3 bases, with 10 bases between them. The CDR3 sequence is CASILQGYEQYF. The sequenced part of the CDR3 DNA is TGTGCCAGCATCCTACAGGGCTACGAG.

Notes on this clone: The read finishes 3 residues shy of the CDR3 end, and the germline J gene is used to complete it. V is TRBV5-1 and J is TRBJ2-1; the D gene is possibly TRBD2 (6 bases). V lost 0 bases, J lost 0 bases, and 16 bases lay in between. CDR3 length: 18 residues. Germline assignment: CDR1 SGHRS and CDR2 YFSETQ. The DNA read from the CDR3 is TGCGCCAGCAGCTTGGTCCCTTTAGCGGCCAGCTCCTACAATGAG. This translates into CASSLVPLAASSYNE. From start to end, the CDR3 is CASSLVPLAASSYNEQFF.

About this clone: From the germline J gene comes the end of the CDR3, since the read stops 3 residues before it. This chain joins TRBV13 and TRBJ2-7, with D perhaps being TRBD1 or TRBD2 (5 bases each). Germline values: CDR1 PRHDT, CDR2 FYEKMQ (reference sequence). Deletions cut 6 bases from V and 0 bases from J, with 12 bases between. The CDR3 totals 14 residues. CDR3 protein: CASRERGTSYEQYF. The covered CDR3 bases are TGTGCCAGCAGAGAGAGGGGTACCTCCTACGAG.

CDR3 in amino acids: CASTRETGTNTGELFF. Partial CDR3 DNA: TGTGCCAGCACCCGCGAGACAGGGACTAACACCGGGGAG. The V call is TRBV6-2 or TRBV6-3, the J call TRBJ2-2; the D gene is possibly TRBD1 (7 bases). The sequenced fragment ends 3 residues before the CDR3 boundary, so the rest is inferred from the germline J gene. Germline CDR1 is MNHEY and CDR2 is SVGEGT. Deletions cut 7 bases from V and 2 bases from J, with 17 bases between. This CDR3 spans 16 amino acids.

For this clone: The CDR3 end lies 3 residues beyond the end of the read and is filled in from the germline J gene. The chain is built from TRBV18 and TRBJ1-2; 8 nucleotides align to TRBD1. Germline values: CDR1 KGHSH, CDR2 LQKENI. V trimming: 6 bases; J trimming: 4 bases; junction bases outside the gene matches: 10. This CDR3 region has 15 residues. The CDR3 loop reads CASSSGQGGFYGYTF. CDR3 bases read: TGTGCCAGCTCCTCAGGACAGGGAGGCTTCTATGGC.

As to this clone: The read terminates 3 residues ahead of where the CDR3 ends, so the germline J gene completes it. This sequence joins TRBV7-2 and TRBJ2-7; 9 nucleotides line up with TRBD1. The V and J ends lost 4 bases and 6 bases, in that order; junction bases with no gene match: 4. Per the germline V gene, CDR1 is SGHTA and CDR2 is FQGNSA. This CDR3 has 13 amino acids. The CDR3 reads CASSWDRATEQYF. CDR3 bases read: TGTGCCAGCAGCTGGGACAGGGCCACCGAG.

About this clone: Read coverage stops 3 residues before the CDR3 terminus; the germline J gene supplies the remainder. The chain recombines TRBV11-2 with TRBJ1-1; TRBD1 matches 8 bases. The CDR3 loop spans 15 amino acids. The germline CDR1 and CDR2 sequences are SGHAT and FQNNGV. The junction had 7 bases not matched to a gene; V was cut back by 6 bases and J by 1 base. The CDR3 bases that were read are TGTGCCAGCAGGGTCCCGGGACAGGCGAACACTGAA. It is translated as CASRVPGQANTE. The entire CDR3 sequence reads CASRVPGQANTEAFF.

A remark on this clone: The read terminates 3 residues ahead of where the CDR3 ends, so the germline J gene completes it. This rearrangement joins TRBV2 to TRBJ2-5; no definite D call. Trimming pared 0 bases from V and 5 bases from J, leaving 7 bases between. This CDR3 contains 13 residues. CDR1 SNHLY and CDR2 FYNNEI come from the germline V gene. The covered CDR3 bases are TGTGCCAGCAGTGAAGCAGGTGGTGAGACC. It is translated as CASSEAGGET. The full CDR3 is CASSEAGGETQYF.

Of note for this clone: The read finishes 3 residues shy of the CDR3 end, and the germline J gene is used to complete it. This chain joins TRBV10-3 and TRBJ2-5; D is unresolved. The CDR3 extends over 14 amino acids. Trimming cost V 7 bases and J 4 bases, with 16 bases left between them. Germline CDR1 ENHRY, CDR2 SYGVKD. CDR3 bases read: TGTGCCATCATCGAGTCACGGTTGAGAGAGACC. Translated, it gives CAIIESRLRET. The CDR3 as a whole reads CAIIESRLRETQYF.

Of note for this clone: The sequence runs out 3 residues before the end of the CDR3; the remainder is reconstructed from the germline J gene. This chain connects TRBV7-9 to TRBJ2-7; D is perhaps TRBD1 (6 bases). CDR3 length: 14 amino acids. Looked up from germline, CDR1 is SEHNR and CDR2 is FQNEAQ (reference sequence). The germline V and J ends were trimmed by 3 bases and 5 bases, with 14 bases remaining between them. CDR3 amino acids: CASSLLGGTDEQYF. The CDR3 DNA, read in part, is TGTGCCAGCAGCTTGTTAGGGGGAACAGACGAG.

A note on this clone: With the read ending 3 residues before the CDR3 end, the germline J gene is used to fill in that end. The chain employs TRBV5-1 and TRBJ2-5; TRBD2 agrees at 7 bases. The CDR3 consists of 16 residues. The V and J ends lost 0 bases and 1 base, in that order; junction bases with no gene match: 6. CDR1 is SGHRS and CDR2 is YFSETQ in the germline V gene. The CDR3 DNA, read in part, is TGCGCCAGCAGCTTGGCCGGGGTAGCGGGCCAAGAGACC. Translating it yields CASSLAGVAGQET. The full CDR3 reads CASSLAGVAGQETQYF.

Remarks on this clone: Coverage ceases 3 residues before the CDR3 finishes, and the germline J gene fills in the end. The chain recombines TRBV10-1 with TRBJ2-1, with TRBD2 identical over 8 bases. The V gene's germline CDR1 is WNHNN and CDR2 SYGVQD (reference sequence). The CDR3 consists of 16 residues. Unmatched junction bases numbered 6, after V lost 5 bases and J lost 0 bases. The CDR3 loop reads CASSPGRGSSYNEQFF. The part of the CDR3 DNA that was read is TGCGCCAGCAGTCCCGGGAGGGGGAGCTCCTACAATGAG.

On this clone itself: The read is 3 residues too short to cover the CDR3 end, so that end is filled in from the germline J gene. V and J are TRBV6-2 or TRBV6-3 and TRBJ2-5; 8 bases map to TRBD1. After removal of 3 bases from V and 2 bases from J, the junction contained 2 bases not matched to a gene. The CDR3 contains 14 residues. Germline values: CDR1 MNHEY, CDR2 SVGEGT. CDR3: CASSYGQGQETQYF. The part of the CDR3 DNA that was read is TGTGCCAGCAGTTATGGACAGGGACAAGAGACC.

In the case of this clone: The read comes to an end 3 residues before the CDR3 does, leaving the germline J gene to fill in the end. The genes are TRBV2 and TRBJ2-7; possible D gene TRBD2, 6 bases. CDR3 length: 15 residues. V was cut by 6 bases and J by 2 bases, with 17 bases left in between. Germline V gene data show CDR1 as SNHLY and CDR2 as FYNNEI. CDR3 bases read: TGTGCCAGCAGGCCGGGGACTTCTCTTCCCTACGAG. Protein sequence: CASRPGTSLPYE. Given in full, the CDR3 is CASRPGTSLPYEQYF.

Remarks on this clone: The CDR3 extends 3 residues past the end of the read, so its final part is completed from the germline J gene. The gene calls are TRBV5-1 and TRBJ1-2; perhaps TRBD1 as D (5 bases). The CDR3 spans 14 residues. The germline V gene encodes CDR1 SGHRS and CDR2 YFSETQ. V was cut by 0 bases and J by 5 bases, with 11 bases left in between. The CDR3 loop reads CASSLASGTYGYTF. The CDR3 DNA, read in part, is TGCGCCAGCAGCTTGGCCTCCGGGACTTATGGC.

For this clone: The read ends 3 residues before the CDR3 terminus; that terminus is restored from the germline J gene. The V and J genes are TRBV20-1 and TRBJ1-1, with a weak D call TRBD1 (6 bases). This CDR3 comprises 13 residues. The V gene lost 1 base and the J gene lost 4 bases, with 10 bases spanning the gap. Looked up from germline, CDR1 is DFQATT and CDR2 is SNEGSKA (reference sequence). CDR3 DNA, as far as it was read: TGCAGTGCTAGAGGGCAGGGGAGCACTGAA. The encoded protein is CSARGQGSTE. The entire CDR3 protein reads CSARGQGSTEAFF.

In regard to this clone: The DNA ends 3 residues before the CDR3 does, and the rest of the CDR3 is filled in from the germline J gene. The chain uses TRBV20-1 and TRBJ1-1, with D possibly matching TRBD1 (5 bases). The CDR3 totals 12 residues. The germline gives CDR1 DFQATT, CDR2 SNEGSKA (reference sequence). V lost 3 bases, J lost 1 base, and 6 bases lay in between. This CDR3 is CSARQGNTEAFF. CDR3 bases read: TGCAGTGCTAGGCAGGGGAACACTGAA.

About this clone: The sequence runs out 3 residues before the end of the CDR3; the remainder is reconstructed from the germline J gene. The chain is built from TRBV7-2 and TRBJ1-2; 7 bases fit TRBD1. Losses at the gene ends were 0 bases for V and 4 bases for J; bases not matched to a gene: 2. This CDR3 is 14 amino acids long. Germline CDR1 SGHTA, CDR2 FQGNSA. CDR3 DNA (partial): TGTGCCAGCAGCTTAGCGGGACAGAGCTATGGC. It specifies CASSLAGQSYG. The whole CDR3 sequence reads CASSLAGQSYGYTF.

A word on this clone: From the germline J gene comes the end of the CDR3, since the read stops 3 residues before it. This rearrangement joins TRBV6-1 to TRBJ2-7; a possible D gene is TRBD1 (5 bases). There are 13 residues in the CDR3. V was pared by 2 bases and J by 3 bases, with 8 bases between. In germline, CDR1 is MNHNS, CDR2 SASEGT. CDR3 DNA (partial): TGTGCCAGCAGTGAATCGGACATCTACGAG. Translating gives CASSESDIYE. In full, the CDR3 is CASSESDIYEQYF.

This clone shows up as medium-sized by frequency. The CDR3 protein is CASSSVTGAGAEAFF. The covered CDR3 bases are TGCGCCAGCAGCTCCGTGACAGGGGCGGGGGCTGAA. The rearrangement joins TRBV5-1 to TRBJ1-1, with 8 bases lining up with TRBD1. The CDR3 end lies 3 residues beyond the end of the read and is filled in from the germline J gene. This CDR3 has 15 residues. V was clipped by 3 bases and J by 6 bases; unmatched bases: 10. Germline values: CDR1 SGHRS, CDR2 YFSETQ. Using reference TRBV5-1 and TRBJ1-1 for the parts outside the CDR3, the full variable domain is KAGVTQTPRYLIKTRGQQVTLSCSPISGHRSVSWYQQTPGQGLQFLFEYFSETQRNKGNFPGRFSGRQFSNSRSEMNVSTLELGDSALYLCASSSVTGAGAEAFFGQGTRLTVV.

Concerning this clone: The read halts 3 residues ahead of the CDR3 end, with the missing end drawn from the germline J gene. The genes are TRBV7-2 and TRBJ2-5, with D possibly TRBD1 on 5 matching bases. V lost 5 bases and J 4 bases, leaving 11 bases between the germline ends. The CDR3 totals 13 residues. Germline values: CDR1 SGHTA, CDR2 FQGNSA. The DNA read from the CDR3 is TGTGCCAGCAGCGGCAGGGTTGGAGAGACC. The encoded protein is CASSGRVGET. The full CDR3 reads CASSGRVGETQYF.

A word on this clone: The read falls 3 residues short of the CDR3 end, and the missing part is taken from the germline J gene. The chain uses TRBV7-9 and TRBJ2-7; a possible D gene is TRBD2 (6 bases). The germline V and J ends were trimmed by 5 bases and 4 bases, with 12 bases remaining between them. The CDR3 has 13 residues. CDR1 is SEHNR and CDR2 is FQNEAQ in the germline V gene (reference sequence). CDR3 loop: CASSQGTLYEQYF. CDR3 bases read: TGTGCCAGCAGCCAAGGGACTCTTTACGAG.

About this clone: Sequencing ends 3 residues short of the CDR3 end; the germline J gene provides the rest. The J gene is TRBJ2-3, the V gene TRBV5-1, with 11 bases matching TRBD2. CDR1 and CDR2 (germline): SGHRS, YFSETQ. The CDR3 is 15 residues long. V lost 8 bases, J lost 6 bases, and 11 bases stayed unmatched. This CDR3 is CASKDWTSGWDTQYF. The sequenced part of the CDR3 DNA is TGCGCCAGTAAAGACTGGACTAGCGGGTGGGATACG.